One and the same sample provided the 23 T cell receptor beta chains below, sequenced in a study of PD-L1 blockade in urothelial cancer. This table comes from immunoSEQ multiplex PCR, and its TCRdb copy is limited to in-frame clones, with some not included. The sample includes 60,000 or so clones, roughly 79% seen only once; the top ten take under 3.5%. Regarding time point: pretreatment peripheral blood. Specimen: PBMCs, collected around atezolizumab (anti-PD-L1) treatment. These receptors originate from a man in his 70s with urothelial cancer.

The V and J genes are TRBV11-2 and TRBJ2-7, with a possible D match to TRBD2 (6 bases). Germline values: CDR1 SGHAT, CDR2 FQNNGV. V lost 0 bases, J lost 0 bases, and 12 bases lay in between. This CDR3 is built from 16 residues. CDR3 sequence (DNA): TGTGCCAGCAGCTTAGATGCTAGCGAGAGCTCCTACGAGCAGTACTTC. Protein: CASSLDASESSYEQYF.

V usage is TRBV9 and J usage is TRBJ2-1; tentatively, D is TRBD2 (5 bases). Germline V gives CDR1 SGDLS, CDR2 YYNGEE. The CDR3 contains 10 residues. Trimming took off 10 bases at V and 9 bases at J, with 11 bases between the two ends. CDR3 residues: CALSAGEQFF. The CDR3 DNA sequence: TGTGCCCTAAGCGCGGGTGAGCAGTTCTTC.

This clone was recorded once. The CDR3 sequence: CASSVGTGGWETQYF. CDR3 nucleotides: TGTGCCAGCAGCGTAGGTACAGGGGGATGGGAGACCCAGTACTTC. The V and J genes are TRBV9 and TRBJ2-5; 8 bases agree with TRBD1. The germline CDR1 and CDR2 sequences are SGDLS and YYNGEE. The trim removed 0 bases at V and 5 bases at J, leaving 6 bases unmatched. The CDR3 totals 15 residues.

The rearrangement joins TRBV28 to TRBJ1-2; 7 nucleotides match TRBD1. The CDR3 has 13 amino acids. Trimming cost V 5 bases and J 8 bases; bases outside gene matches: 8. Germline CDR1 MDHEN, CDR2 SYDVKM. The chain's CDR3 is CASSVPQGSGYTF. As DNA, the CDR3 is TGTGCCAGCAGTGTACCACAGGGGTCGGGCTACACCTTC.

This clone was recorded a few times. The rearrangement links TRBV29-1 to TRBJ1-1; a possible D gene is TRBD1 (5 bases). The CDR3 is made up of 12 amino acids. Germline CDR1 is SQVTM and CDR2 is ANQGSEA. With 7 bases removed from V and 1 base from J, the gap between germline ends came to 10 bases. DNA of the CDR3: TGCAGCGGCTCGGGGGGGAACACTGAAGCTTTCTTT. Translated: CSGSGGNTEAFF.

The rearrangement uses TRBV6-6 and TRBJ1-1; 8 nucleotides line up with TRBD1. Losses at the gene ends were 7 bases for V and 4 bases for J; bases not matched to a gene: 5. Per germline, CDR1 MNHNY and CDR2 SVGAGI (reference sequence). This CDR3 comprises 13 residues. CDR3 bases: TGTGCCAGCACCATACAGGGGGGCACTGAAGCTTTCTTT. Translating it yields CASTIQGGTEAFF.

The rearrangement joins TRBV11-3 to TRBJ2-5; TRBD2 matches at 9 bases. CDR3 size: 15 residues. Unmatched junction bases numbered 10, after V lost 7 bases and J lost 4 bases. From germline, CDR1 is SGHNT and CDR2 YENEEA. This chain's CDR3 is CASNPRGRGGETQYF. DNA of the CDR3: TGTGCCAGCAACCCTAGGGGGCGGGGGGGAGAGACCCAGTACTTC.

The gene calls are TRBV7-2 and TRBJ2-1; D possibly corresponds to TRBD1 (6 bases). Trimming pared 1 base from V and 8 bases from J, leaving 21 bases between. This CDR3 is built from 17 residues. CDR1 and CDR2 (germline): SGHTA, FQGNSA. Written as DNA, the CDR3 is TGTGCCAGCAGCTTAGGGTTTGGAACAGGGTGGGCCGATGAGCAGTTCTTC. Protein product: CASSLGFGTGWADEQFF.

Ten or more counts support this clone. J is TRBJ1-5 and V is TRBV28; D gene uncertain. CDR1 and CDR2 (germline): MDHEN, SYDVKM. V lost 2 bases and J lost 7, with 15 bases in between. This CDR3 has 15 residues. Written as DNA, the CDR3 is TGTGCCAGCAGTTTAGGTCTGATGGGCCGGCAGCCCCAGCATTTT. Its translation is CASSLGLMGRQPQHF.

This rearrangement joins TRBV5-1 to TRBJ2-7, with D tentatively TRBD2 (5 bases). V lost 0 bases and J 2 bases, leaving 12 bases between the germline ends. Germline assignment: CDR1 SGHRS and CDR2 YFSETQ. The CDR3 covers 15 residues. In DNA, the CDR3 is TGCGCCAGCAGCTTGGCCCGAGCGGCAACCTACGAGCAGTACTTC. Its translation: CASSLARAATYEQYF.

This clone was seen more than once but under ten times. This chain connects TRBV28 to TRBJ1-4; a possible D gene is TRBD1 (5 bases). V dropped 4 bases and J dropped 5 bases, with 14 bases sitting between them. The CDR3 extends over 15 amino acids. The germline V gene encodes CDR1 MDHEN and CDR2 SYDVKM. As DNA, the CDR3 is TGTGCCAGCAGTTCAGGGTTTCTTCAAAATGAAAAACTGTTTTTT. Encoded protein: CASSSGFLQNEKLFF.

This clone was counted once. The rearrangement links TRBV29-1 to TRBJ2-5; 7 bases line up with TRBD2. This CDR3 is 14 amino acids long. The V gene's germline CDR1 is SQVTM and CDR2 ANQGSEA. Losses at the gene ends were 8 bases for V and 2 bases for J; bases not matched to a gene: 11. CDR3 nucleotides: TGCAGCACTCTGGGAGGGAGCGGACAAGAGACCCAGTACTTC. It is translated as CSTLGGSGQETQYF.

A single count supports this clone. The chain uses TRBV19 and TRBJ2-6, with TRBD1 identical over 7 bases. This CDR3 spans 15 amino acids. Trimming at V came to 7 bases and at J to 1 base, leaving 4 bases not matched to a gene. Per germline, CDR1 LNHDA and CDR2 SQIVND (reference sequence). The CDR3, as DNA: TGTGCCAGTACCCGGGGACAGTCTGGGGCCAACGTCCTGACTTTC. Encoded protein: CASTRGQSGANVLTF.

The V and J genes are TRBV27 and TRBJ1-2; tentatively, D is TRBD1 (6 bases). Germline CDR1 MNHEY, CDR2 SMNVEV (reference sequence). The CDR3 covers 15 residues. The V and J ends lost 0 bases and 7 bases respectively, with 15 bases between them. The CDR3 DNA reads TGTGCCAGCAGTTTATCGATTCCAGGGGCCGGTGGCTACACCTTC. It yields the protein CASSLSIPGAGGYTF.

V and J are TRBV27 and TRBJ2-2; TRBD2 might be the D (5 bases). Germline values: CDR1 MNHEY, CDR2 SMNVEV (reference sequence). This CDR3 comprises 14 residues. Trimming pared 6 bases from V and 5 bases from J, leaving 13 bases between. In DNA form, the CDR3 reads TGTGCCAGCAGCGACCCTCGAGGGACCGGGGAGCTGTTTTTT. Its translation is CASSDPRGTGELFF.

This chain links TRBV15 with TRBJ1-1, with TRBD1 matching over 11 bases. Germline V gene data show CDR1 as LNHNV and CDR2 as YYDKDF (reference sequence). V was pared by 2 bases and J by 5 bases, with 4 bases of the junction left unmatched. The CDR3 runs 15 residues. Here the CDR3 reads CATSRSGTGGTEAFF. The CDR3, as DNA: TGTGCCACCAGCAGATCTGGGACAGGGGGGACTGAAGCTTTCTTT.

The V gene is TRBV7-9, the J gene TRBJ2-3, with D tentatively TRBD2 (5 bases). CDR1 and CDR2 (germline): SEHNR, FQNEAQ (reference sequence). V shed 5 bases and J shed 0 bases, with 12 bases lying between them. CDR3 length equals 15 residues. CDR3 protein: CASSRITGSTDTQYF. The DNA for the CDR3 is TGTGCCAGCAGCAGAATAACGGGAAGCACAGATACGCAGTATTTT.

This sequence joins TRBV6-6 and TRBJ2-7, with 9 bases lining up with TRBD1. Germline lookup yields CDR1 MNHNY and CDR2 SVGAGI (reference sequence). V gave up 4 bases and J gave up 3 bases; unmatched junction bases: 10. CDR3 size: 16 residues. CDR3 sequence: CASSSRLGQGNYEQYF. DNA for the CDR3: TGTGCCAGCAGTTCCCGGTTAGGACAGGGGAACTACGAGCAGTACTTC.

Comments on this clone: Other DNA variants within this sample encode the same CDR3. The rearrangement links TRBV30 to TRBJ1-2, with a weak D call TRBD1 (6 bases). There are 13 residues in the CDR3. Germline assignment: CDR1 GTSNPN and CDR2 SVGIG (reference sequence). The V end was cut by 4 bases, the J end by 0 bases, with 9 bases between. This chain's CDR3 is CAWTGTPNYGYTF. In DNA form, the CDR3 reads TGTGCCTGGACAGGGACACCTAACTATGGCTACACCTTC.

V and J are TRBV19 and TRBJ2-1, with 7 bases identical to TRBD1. Germline loops: CDR1 LNHDA, CDR2 SQIVND (reference sequence). This CDR3 spans 13 amino acids. Losses at the gene ends were 7 bases for V and 6 bases for J; bases not matched to a gene: 6. CDR3 DNA sequence: TGTGCCAGTACCGAGGGGGCAGTCAATGAGCAGTTCTTC. This encodes CASTEGAVNEQFF.

The gene calls are TRBV6-5 and TRBJ1-5; the match to TRBD1 covers 10 bases. With 6 bases clipped from V and 7 bases from J, the junction kept 3 bases outside the gene matches. The CDR3 extends over 13 amino acids. In germline, CDR1 is MNHEY, CDR2 SVGAGI. The CDR3 is CASRRDRGQPQHF. The CDR3 DNA reads as TGTGCCAGCAGGCGGGACAGGGGACAGCCCCAGCATTTT.

The rearrangement links TRBV10-1 to TRBJ1-1, with D perhaps TRBD1 (6 bases). Germline assignment: CDR1 WNHNN and CDR2 SYGVQD (reference sequence). V was shortened by 2 bases and J by 2 bases, with 9 bases between the two germline ends. This CDR3 comprises 14 residues. This chain's CDR3 is CASSEGTTNTEAFF. As DNA, the CDR3 is TGCGCCAGCAGTGAGGGGACAACTAACACTGAAGCTTTCTTT.

The V gene is TRBV13, the J gene TRBJ2-2; 8 bases map to TRBD1. V dropped 7 bases and J dropped 4; count of bases not matched to a gene: 5. The CDR3 is made up of 14 amino acids. Germline V gene lookup returns CDR1 PRHDT and CDR2 FYEKMQ (reference sequence). CDR3 protein: CASTRTGRTGELFF. The CDR3 nucleotides read TGTGCCAGCACTAGGACAGGGCGCACCGGGGAGCTGTTTTTT.